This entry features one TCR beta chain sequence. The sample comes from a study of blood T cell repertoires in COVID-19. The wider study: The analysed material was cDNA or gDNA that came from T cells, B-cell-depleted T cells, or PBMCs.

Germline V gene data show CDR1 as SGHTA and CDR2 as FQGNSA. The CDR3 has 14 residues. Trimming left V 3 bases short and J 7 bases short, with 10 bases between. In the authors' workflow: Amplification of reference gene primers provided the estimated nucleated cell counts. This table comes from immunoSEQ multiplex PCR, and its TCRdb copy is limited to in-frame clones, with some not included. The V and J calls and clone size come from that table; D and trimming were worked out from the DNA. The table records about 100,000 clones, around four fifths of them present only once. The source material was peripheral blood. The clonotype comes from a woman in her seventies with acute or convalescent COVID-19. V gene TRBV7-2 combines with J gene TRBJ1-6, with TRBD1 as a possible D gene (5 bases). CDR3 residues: CASSFRRGNSPLHF. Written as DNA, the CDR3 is TGTGCCAGCAGCTTTCGGCGGGGCAATTCACCCCTCCACTTT.